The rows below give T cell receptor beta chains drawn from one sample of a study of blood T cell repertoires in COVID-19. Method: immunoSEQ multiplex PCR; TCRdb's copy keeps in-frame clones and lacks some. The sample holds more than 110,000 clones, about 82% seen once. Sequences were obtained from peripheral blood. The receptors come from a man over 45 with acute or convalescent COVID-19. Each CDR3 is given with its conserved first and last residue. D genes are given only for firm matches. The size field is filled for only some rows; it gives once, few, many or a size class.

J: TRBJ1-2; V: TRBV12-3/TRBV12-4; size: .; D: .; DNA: TGTGCCAGCAGTCTACAGGGTAACTATGGCTACACCTTC; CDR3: CASSLQGNYGYTF
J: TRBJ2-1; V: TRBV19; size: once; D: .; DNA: TGTGCCAGTAGTTTTTTCGATGAGCAGTTCTTC; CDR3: CASSFFDEQFF
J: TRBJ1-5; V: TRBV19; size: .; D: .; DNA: TGTGCCAGTAGAATACAAACTGGGGGGGGGAACCAGCCCCAGCATTTT; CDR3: CASRIQTGGGNQPQHF
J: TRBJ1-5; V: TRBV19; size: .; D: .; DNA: TGTGCCAGTAGTTTGGGCACTTATCGCAATCAGCCCCAGCATTTT; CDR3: CASSLGTYRNQPQHF
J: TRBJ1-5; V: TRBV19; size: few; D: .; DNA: TGTGCCAGTAGTATAGCCGGGGGCAATCAGCCCCAGCATTTT; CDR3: CASSIAGGNQPQHF
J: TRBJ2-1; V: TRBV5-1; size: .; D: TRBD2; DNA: TGCGCCAGCAGCTTGGCGTTAGCGGGGGGGCTTGAGCAGTTCTTC; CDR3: CASSLALAGGLEQFF
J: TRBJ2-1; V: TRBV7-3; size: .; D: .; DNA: TGTGCCAGCAGCCAGGACTATTTCAATGAGCAGTTCTTC; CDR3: CASSQDYFNEQFF
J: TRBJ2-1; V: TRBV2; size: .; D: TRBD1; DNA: TGTGCCAGCAGTCCAGGACAGGGACCCAATGAGCAGTTCTTC; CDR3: CASSPGQGPNEQFF
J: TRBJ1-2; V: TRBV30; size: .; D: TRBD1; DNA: TGTGCCTGGGCACGGGACAGGCCCTATGGCTACACCTTC; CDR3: CAWARDRPYGYTF
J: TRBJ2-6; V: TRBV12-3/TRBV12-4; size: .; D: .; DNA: TGTGCCAGCCTATCTGGGGCCAACGTCCTGACTTTC; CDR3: CASLSGANVLTF
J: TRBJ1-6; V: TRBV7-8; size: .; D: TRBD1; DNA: TGTGCCAGCAGTACAGGGGGAAATTCACCCCTCCACTTT; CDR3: CASSTGGNSPLHF
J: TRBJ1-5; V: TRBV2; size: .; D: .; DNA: TGTGCCAGCAGTGGGACCCTTATAGGGGGATATCAGCCCCAGCATTTT; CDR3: CASSGTLIGGYQPQHF
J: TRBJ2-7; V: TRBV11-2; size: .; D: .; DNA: TGTGCCAGCACCACCTTGAGGGATGAATACGAGCAGTACTTC; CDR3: CASTTLRDEYEQYF
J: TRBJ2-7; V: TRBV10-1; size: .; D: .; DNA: TGCGCCAGCAGTGGACCGGGGAGACCCTACGAGCAGTACTTC; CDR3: CASSGPGRPYEQYF
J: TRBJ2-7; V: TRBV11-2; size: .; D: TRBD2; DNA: TGTGCCAGCACCTACGGGACTAGTGGGGAGCAGTACTTC; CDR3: CASTYGTSGEQYF
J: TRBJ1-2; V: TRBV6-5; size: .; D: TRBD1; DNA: TGTGCCAGCAGTTTGACAGGGTTCTATGGCTACACCTTC; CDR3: CASSLTGFYGYTF
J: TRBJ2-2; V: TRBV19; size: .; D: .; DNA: TGTGCCAGTAGTACTTTGGGGGGACGCACGAACACCGGGGAGCTGTTTTTT; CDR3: CASSTLGGRTNTGELFF
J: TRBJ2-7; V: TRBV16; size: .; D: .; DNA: TGTGCCAGCAGCCAATCTCGGCCCCCAGGCGAGCAGTACTTC; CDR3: CASSQSRPPGEQYF
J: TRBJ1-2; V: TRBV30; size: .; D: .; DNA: TGTGCCTACTCAGAACAGGGCTCCCGTACCTACACCTTC; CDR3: CAYSEQGSRTYTF
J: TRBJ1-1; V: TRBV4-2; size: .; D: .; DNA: TGTGCCAGCAGCCCAAAGGTAGGACAGATGAACACTGAAGCTTTCTTT; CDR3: CASSPKVGQMNTEAFF
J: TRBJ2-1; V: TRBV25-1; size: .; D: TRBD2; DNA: TGTGCCAGCAGTGAGGGACTAGCATCCTACAATGAGCAGTTCTTC; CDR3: CASSEGLASYNEQFF
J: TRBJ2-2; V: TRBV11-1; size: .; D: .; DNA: TGTGCCAGCAGCTTGGCGGGTCAGTACGAGCTGTTTTTT; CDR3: CASSLAGQYELFF
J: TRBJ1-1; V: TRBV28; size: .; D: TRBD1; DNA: TGTGCCAGCGGACAGGGGGCGGTCAAATCCACTGAAGCTTTCTTT; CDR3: CASGQGAVKSTEAFF
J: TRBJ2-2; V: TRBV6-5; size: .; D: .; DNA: TGTGCCAGCAGATACAGACAGACCGGGGAGCTGTTTTTT; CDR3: CASRYRQTGELFF
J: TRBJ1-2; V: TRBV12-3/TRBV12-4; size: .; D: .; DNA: TGTGCCAGCAGAGCAGGGTACTATGGCTACACCTTC; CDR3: CASRAGYYGYTF
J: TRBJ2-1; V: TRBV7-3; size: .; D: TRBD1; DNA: TGTGCCAGCAGCTTCTACCCACAGGGACAGGGGAACAATGAGCAGTTCTTC; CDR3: CASSFYPQGQGNNEQFF
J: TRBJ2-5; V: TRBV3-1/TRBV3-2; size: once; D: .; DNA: TGTGCCAGCAGCCACCTGGGGGCGGAAGAGACCCAGTACTTC; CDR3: CASSHLGAEETQYF
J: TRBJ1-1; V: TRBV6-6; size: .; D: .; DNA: TGTGCCAGCATTAAAGACAGCGCCGGTAGGACTTTCTTT; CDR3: CASIKDSAGRTFF
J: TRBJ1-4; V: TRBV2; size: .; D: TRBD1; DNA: TGTGCCAGCAGTACCGGGACAGGGGCTAATGAAAAACTGTTTTTT; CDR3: CASSTGTGANEKLFF